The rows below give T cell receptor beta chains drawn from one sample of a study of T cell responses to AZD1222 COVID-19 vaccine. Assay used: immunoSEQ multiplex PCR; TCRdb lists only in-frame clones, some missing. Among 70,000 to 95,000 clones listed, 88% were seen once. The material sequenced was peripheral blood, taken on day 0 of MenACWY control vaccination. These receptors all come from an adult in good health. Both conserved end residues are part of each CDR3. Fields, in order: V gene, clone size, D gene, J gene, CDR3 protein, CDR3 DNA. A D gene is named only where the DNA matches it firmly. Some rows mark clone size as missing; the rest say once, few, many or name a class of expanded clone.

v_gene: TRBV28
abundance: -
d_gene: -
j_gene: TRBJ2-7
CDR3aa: CASTSEGHEQYF
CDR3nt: TGTGCCAGCACCTCAGAAGGGCACGAGCAGTACTTC

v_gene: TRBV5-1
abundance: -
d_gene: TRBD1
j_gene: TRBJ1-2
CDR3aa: CASSSRDRVIDGYTF
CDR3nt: TGCGCCAGCAGCTCCCGGGACAGGGTAATAGACGGCTACACCTTC

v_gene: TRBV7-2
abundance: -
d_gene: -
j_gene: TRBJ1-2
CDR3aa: CASSPEAGERGYTF
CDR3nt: TGTGCCAGCAGCCCCGAGGCAGGGGAGCGGGGCTACACCTTC

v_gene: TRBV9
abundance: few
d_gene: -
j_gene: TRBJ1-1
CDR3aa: CASSPFWGASAEAFF
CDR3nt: TGTGCCAGCAGCCCATTCTGGGGGGCTTCGGCTGAAGCTTTCTTT

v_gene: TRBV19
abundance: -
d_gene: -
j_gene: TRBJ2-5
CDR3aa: CASSIGLGETQYF
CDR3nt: TGTGCCAGTAGTATCGGACTCGGGGAGACCCAGTACTTC

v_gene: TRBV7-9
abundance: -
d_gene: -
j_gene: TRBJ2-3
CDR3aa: CASSLEDTQYF
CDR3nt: TGTGCCAGCAGCTTAGAAGATACGCAGTATTTT

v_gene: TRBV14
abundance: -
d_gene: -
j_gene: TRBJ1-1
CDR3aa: CASSQTLGVWYTEAFF
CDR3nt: TGTGCCAGCAGCCAGACTCTGGGGGTTTGGTACACTGAAGCTTTCTTT

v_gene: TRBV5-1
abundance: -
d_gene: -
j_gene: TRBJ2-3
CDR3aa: CASRAGVPTDTQYF
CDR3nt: TGCGCCAGCAGGGCCGGGGTTCCTACAGATACGCAGTATTTT

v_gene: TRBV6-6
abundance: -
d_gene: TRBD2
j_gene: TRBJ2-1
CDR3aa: CASRPTGLAGVNEQFF
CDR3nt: TGTGCCAGCAGGCCAACAGGACTAGCGGGGGTAAATGAGCAGTTCTTC

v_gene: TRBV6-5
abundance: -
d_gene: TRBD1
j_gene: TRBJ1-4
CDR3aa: CASSSQTGQPNEKLFF
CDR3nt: TGTGCCAGCAGTTCCCAAACGGGACAGCCAAATGAAAAACTGTTTTTT

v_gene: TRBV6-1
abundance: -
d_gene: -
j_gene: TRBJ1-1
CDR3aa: CASSDRQGRAFF
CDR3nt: TGTGCCAGCAGTGACAGGCAGGGTCGAGCTTTCTTT

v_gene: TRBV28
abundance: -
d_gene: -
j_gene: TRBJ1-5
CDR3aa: CASSLLGGQPQHF
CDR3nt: TGTGCCAGCAGTTTGCTGGGCGGTCAGCCCCAGCATTTT

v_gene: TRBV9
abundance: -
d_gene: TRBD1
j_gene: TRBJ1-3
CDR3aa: CASTYSEGASSGNTIYF
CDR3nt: TGTGCCAGCACCTATAGTGAGGGGGCCAGCTCTGGAAACACCATATATTTT

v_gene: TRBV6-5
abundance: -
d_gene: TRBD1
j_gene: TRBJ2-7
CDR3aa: CASRLDRGGYEQYF
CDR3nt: TGTGCCAGCAGATTGGACAGGGGAGGCTACGAGCAGTACTTC

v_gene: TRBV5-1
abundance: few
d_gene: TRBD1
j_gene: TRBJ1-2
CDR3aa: CASEVDRVFYGYTF
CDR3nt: TGCGCCAGTGAGGTCGACAGGGTCTTCTATGGCTACACCTTC

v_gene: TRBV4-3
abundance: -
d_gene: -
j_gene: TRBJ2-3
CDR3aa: CASSQAGPSTDTQYF
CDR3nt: TGCGCCAGCAGCCAAGCGGGACCAAGCACAGATACGCAGTATTTT

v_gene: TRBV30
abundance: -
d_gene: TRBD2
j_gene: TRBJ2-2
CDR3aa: CAWRLLAGETGELFF
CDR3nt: TGTGCCTGGAGGCTGCTAGCGGGAGAAACCGGGGAGCTGTTTTTT

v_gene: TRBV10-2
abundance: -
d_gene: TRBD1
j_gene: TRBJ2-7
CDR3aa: CASSGTGTGTYEQYF
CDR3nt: TGCGCCAGCAGCGGTACCGGGACAGGGACCTACGAGCAGTACTTC

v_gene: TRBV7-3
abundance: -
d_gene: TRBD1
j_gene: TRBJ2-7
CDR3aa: CASSLSGGDEQYF
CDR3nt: TGTGCCAGCAGTCTATCAGGGGGAGACGAGCAGTACTTC

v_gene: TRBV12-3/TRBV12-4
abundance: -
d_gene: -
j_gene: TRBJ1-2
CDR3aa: CASKPGDYGYTF
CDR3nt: TGTGCCAGCAAACCGGGGGACTATGGCTACACCTTC

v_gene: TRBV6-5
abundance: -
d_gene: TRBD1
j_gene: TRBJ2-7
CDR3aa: CASSSGTGPYEQYF
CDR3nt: TGTGCCAGCAGTTCCGGGACAGGCCCCTACGAGCAGTACTTC

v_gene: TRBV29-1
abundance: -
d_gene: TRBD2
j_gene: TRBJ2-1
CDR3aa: CSGCGRAVDEQFF
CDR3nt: TGCAGCGGATGCGGGAGGGCCGTCGATGAGCAGTTCTTC